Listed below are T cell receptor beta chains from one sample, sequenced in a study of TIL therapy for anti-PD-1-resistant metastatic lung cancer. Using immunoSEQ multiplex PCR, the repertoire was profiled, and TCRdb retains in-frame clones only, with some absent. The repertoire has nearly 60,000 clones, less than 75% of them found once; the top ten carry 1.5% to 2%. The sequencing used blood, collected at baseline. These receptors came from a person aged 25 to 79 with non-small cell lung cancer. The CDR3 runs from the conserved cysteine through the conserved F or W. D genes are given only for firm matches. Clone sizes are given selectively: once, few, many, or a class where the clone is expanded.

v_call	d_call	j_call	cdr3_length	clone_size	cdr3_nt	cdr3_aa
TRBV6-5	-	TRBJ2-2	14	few	TGTGCCAGCACCCTAAACCGGGACATTGGGGAGCTGTTTTTT	CASTLNRDIGELFF
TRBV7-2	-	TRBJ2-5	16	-	TGTGCCAGCAGCTTGCTCGTTCGGACCTCCCAAGAGACCCAGTACTTC	CASSLLVRTSQETQYF
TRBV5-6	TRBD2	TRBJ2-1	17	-	TGTGCCAGCAGTTCGGGACTAGCGGGAGCGGGGCACAATGAGCAGTTCTTC	CASSSGLAGAGHNEQFF
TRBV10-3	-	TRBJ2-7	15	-	TGTGCCATCAGTGAGTCGGAGGGGAGCTCCTACGAGCAGTACTTC	CAISESEGSSYEQYF
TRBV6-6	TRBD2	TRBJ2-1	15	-	TGTGCCAGCAGACTCCTAGCGGGGGGGCCGAATGAGCAGTTCTTC	CASRLLAGGPNEQFF
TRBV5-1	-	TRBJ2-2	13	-	TGCGCCAGCAGATACGAATTCACCGGGGAGCTGTTTTTT	CASRYEFTGELFF
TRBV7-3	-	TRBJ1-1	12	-	TGTGCCAGCAGCGGAGGGGGCACTGAAGCTTTCTTT	CASSGGGTEAFF
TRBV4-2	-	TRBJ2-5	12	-	TGTGCCAGCAGCCCCGGCCGGGAGACCCAGTACTTC	CASSPGRETQYF
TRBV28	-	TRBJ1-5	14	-	TGTGCCAGCAGTCAAACAGGGCTTTATCAGCCCCAGCATTTT	CASSQTGLYQPQHF
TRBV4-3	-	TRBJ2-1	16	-	TGCGCCAGCAGCCAACTAGGGTCTGTCGCCGGCAATGAGCAGTTCTTC	CASSQLGSVAGNEQFF
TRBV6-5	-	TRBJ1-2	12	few	TGTGCCAGCAGGACTGAGATCTATGGCTACACCTTC	CASRTEIYGYTF
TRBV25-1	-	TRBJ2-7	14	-	TGTGCCAGCAGTGAAAGGGAGCCTACCTACGAGCAGTACTTC	CASSEREPTYEQYF
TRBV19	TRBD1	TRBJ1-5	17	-	TGTGCCAGTAGTTCACTAATGACAGGGGTTGGCAATCAGCCCCAGCATTTT	CASSSLMTGVGNQPQHF
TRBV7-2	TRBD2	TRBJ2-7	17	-	TGTGCCAGCAGCTTAGCCGGAGCGGGGGACTCATCCTACGAGCAGTACTTC	CASSLAGAGDSSYEQYF
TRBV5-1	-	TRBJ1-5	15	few	TGCGCCAGCAGCTGGGGGGACGCTAGCAATCAGCCCCAGCATTTT	CASSWGDASNQPQHF
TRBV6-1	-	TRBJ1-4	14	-	TGTGCCAGCAGGTGGGGGCGCGGGGTTGAAAAACTGTTTTTT	CASRWGRGVEKLFF
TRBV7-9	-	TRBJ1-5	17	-	TGTGCCAGCAGCGGATCCGGGACTTTATGGGATGTTCAGCCCCAGCATTTT	CASSGSGTLWDVQPQHF
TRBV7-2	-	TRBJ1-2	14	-	TGTGCCAGCAGCTTCAGGGGCTCTAACTATGGCTACACCTTC	CASSFRGSNYGYTF
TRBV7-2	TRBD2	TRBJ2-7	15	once	TGTGCCAGCAGCCGAACTAGCGGGACCCTCTACGAGCAGTACTTC	CASSRTSGTLYEQYF
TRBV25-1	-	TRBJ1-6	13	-	TGTGCCAGCAGTGAATTCGAGCGTTCACCCCTCCACTTT	CASSEFERSPLHF
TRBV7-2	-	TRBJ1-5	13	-	TGTGCCAGCAGCGCCAGGGGCAATCAGCCCCAGCATTTT	CASSARGNQPQHF
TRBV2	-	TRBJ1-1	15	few	TGTGCCAGCAGTATGCGGAGTCACCTGAACACTGAAGCTTTCTTT	CASSMRSHLNTEAFF
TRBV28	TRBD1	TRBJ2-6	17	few	TGTGCCAGCAGGCCGGGACAGGGCCTCTCTGGGGCCAACGTCCTGACTTTC	CASRPGQGLSGANVLTF
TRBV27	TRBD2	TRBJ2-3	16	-	TGTGCCAGCAGTTCTTTAGCGGGAGGGCCGATTACTACGCAGTATTTT	CASSSLAGGPITTQYF
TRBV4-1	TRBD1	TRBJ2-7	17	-	TGCGCCAGCAGCCAAGGAAGGCAGGACAGGGCTGGCTACGAGCAGTACTTC	CASSQGRQDRAGYEQYF
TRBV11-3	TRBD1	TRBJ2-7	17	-	TGTGCCAGCAGCTTAGATCCCCCCGGGACAGGGTGGGACGAGCAGTACTTC	CASSLDPPGTGWDEQYF
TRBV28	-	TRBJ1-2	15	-	TGTGCCAGCAGAGGGGCTCTCCTCGGTGGCTATGGCTACACCTTC	CASRGALLGGYGYTF
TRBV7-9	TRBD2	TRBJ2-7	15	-	TGTGCCAGCAGCCCGGGAGCGGGAGCGCGGGGCGAGCAGTACTTC	CASSPGAGARGEQYF
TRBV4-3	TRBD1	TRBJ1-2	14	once	TGCGCCAGCAGCCCAACAGGGGATGGGTATGGCTACACCTTC	CASSPTGDGYGYTF
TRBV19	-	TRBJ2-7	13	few	TGTGCCAGTAGTCGGCCAGGGGGGTACGAGCAGTACTTC	CASSRPGGYEQYF
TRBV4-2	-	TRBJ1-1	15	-	TGTGCCAGCAGCCAGATGGGACACTCGAACACTGAAGCTTTCTTT	CASSQMGHSNTEAFF
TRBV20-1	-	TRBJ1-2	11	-	TGCAGTGCTCGGGGGGCCTCCGGCTACACCTTC	CSARGASGYTF
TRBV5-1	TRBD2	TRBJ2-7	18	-	TGCGCCAGCAGCTCAGGACTAGCGGGAGAACCCACCTCCTACGAGCAGTACTTC	CASSSGLAGEPTSYEQYF
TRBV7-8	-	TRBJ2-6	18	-	TGTGCCAGCAGCTTAGGAGAGGGGGTAGCGTCTGGGGCCAACGTCCTGACTTTC	CASSLGEGVASGANVLTF
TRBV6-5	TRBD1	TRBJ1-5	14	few	TGTGCCAGCAGTTACAGGACAGGGGATCAGCCCCAGCATTTT	CASSYRTGDQPQHF
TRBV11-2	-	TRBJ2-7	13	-	TGTGCCAGCAGCCTTCTCACGGGACACGAGCAGTACTTC	CASSLLTGHEQYF
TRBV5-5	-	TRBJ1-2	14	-	TGTGCCAGCAGCTTGGACGGAACTAACTATGGCTACACCTTC	CASSLDGTNYGYTF
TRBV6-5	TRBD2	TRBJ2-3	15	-	TGTGCCAGCAAAAGACTAGCGGGTCCCCCAGATACGCAGTATTTT	CASKRLAGPPDTQYF
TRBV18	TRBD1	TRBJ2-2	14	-	TGTGCCACCACGGGACAGGAGAACACCGGGGAGCTGTTTTTT	CATTGQENTGELFF
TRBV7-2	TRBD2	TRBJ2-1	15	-	TGTGCCAGCAGCTTACCTAGCGGGGGGAGGTATGAGCAGTTCTTC	CASSLPSGGRYEQFF
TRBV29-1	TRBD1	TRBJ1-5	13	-	TGCAGCGTCACAGGGGGCACGGGACAGCCCCAGCATTTT	CSVTGGTGQPQHF
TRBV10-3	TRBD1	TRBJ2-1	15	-	TGTGCCATCAGTGGAACAAACAGGGGATACAATGAGCAGTTCTTC	CAISGTNRGYNEQFF
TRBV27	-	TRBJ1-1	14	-	TGTGCCAGCAGTTTCGGAGGACGGAACACTGAAGCTTTCTTT	CASSFGGRNTEAFF
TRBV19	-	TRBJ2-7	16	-	TGTGCCAGTAGTGCCGGGGGGAGGACAGGGATCTACGAGCAGTACTTC	CASSAGGRTGIYEQYF
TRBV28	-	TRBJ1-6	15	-	TGTGCCAGCAGTGGGGGGGCCGGCTATAATTCACCCCTCCACTTT	CASSGGAGYNSPLHF
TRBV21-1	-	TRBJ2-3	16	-	TGTGCCAGCAGTTTGACGGGACAGGGGGTCACAGATACGCAGTATTTT	CASSLTGQGVTDTQYF
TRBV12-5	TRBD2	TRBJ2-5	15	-	TGTGCTAGTGGGCGGACTAGCGGGAGAAGCGAGACCCAGTACTTC	CASGRTSGRSETQYF
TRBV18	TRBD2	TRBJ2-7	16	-	TGTGCCAGCTCACCAAAACTAGCGGGGGTGCCCTACGAGCAGTACTTC	CASSPKLAGVPYEQYF
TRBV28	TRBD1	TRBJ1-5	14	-	TGTGCCAGCACCTTACAGGGGCACAATCAGCCCCAGCATTTT	CASTLQGHNQPQHF
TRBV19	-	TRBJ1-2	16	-	TGTGCCAGTAGTATTACGTGGGGCTCGGTAGTGGTTGGCTACACCTTC	CASSITWGSVVVGYTF
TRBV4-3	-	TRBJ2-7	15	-	TGCGCCAGCAGCCAAGGTGGCAGGGGGGGTGACGAGCAGTACTTC	CASSQGGRGGDEQYF
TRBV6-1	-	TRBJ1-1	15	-	TGTGCCAGCCTACCGAGGGGGGCTATGAACACTGAAGCTTTCTTT	CASLPRGAMNTEAFF
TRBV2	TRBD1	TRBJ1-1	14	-	TGTGCCAGCAGTAAGGGACAGGGCCACACTGAAGCTTTCTTT	CASSKGQGHTEAFF
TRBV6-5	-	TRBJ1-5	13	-	TGTGCCAGCAGTTACTCAAGCAATCAGCCCCAGCATTTT	CASSYSSNQPQHF